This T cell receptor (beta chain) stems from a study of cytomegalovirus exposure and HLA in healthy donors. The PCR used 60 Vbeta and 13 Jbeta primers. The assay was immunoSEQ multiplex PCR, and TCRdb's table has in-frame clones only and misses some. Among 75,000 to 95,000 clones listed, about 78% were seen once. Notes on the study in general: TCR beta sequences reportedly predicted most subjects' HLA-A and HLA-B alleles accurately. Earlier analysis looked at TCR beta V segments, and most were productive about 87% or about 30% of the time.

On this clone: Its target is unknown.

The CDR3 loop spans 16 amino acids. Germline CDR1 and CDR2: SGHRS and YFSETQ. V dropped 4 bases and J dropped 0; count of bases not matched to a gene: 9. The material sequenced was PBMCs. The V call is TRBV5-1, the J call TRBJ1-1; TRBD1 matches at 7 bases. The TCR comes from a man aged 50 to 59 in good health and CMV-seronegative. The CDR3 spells CASSPRLDRVNTEAFF. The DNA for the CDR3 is TGCGCCAGCAGCCCACGGCTAGACAGGGTGAACACTGAAGCTTTCTTT.